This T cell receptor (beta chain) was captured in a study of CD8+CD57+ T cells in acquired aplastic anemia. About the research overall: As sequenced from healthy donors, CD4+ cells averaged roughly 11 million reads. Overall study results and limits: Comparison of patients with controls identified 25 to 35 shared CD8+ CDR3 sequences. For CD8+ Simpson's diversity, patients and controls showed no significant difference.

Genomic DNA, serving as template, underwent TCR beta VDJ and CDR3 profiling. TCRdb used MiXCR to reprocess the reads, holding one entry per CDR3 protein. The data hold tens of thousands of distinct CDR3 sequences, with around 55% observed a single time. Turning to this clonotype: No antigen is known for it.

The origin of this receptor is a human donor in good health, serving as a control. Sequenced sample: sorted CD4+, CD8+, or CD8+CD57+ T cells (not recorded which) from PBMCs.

The CDR3 spells CASSLDLGTEAFF. The CDR3 bases are TGCGCCAGCAGCTTGGATCTGGGAACTGAAGCTTTCTTT. This rearrangement joins TRBV5-1 to TRBJ1-1; no firm D call. Trimming shortened V by 0 bases and J by 5 bases, and 8 bases separated the two germline ends. The length of the CDR3 is 13 residues. Germline V gene sequence: CDR1 SGHRS, CDR2 YFSETQ.